This T cell receptor (beta chain) was observed in a study of T cell responses to AZD1222 COVID-19 vaccine. Overall study results and limits: Most donors were white British and more were female, and clonal diversity was possibly underestimated. Nearly half of unique spike-specific TCRs reportedly avoided B.1.351 and B.1.1.7 mutated regions. Among vaccine-associated CD4 TCRs, coverage spanned spike, with dominance at 160-218 and 743-854.

On this clone itself: Its antigen is undetermined.

The CDR3 is 13 residues long. Produced via immunoSEQ multiplex PCR; TCRdb's table is partial and in-frame only. Here the sample spans about 85,000 clones, approximately 90% being singletons. The TCR was taken from an adult who received the AZD1222 COVID-19 vaccine. Sequences were derived from peripheral blood, sampled 28 days after the second AZD1222 dose. The chain recombines TRBV12-2 with TRBJ2-7; the table's D call of TRBD2 was not tested on the DNA. TRBV12-2 is termed a pseudogene. Written as DNA, the CDR3 is TGTGCAAGTCGCTCTCCCCGCGAGAACGAGCAGTACTTC. It encodes CASRSPRENEQYF.